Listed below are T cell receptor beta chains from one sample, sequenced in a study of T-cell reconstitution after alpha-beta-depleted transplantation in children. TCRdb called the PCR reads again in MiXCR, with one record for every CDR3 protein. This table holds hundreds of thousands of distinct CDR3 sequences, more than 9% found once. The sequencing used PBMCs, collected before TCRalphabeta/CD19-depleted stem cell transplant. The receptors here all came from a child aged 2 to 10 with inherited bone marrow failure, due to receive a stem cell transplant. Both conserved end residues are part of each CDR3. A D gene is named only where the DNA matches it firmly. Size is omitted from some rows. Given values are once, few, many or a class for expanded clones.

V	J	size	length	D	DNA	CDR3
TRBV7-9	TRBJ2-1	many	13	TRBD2	TGTGCCAGCAGCTCGGGACTAGCGGGAGATCCGTTCTTC	CASSSGLAGDPFF
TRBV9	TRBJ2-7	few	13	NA	TGTGCCAGCAGCGCCCCACAGTTGGGCGAGCAGTACTTC	CASSAPQLGEQYF
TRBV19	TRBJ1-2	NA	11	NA	TGTGCCAGTATCGGCAACTATGGCTACACCTTC	CASIGNYGYTF
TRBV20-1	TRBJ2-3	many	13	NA	TGCAGTGCTAGGCTCAGGAGCACAGATACGCAGTATTTT	CSARLRSTDTQYF
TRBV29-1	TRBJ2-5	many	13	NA	TGCAGCGTCCTAGCCAGGTTCCAAGAGACCCAGTACTTC	CSVLARFQETQYF
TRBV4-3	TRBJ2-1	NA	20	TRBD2	TGCGCCAGCAGCCAAGATGATCGACTAGCGGGGAGGGGTCCCTACAATGAGCAGTTCTTC	CASSQDDRLAGRGPYNEQFF
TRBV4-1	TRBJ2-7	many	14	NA	TGCGCCAGCAGCCAAGGGACAGAGTCCTACGAGCAGTACTTC	CASSQGTESYEQYF
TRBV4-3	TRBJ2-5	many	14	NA	TGCGCCAGCAGCCAAGATATTTTCGGTAGCTCCCAGTACTTC	CASSQDIFGSSQYF
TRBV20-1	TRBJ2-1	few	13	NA	TGCAGTGCGATGACAGGAGAGTACAATGAGCAGTTCTTC	CSAMTGEYNEQFF
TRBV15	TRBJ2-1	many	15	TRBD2	TGTGCCACCAGCAGAGGCGGAGCGGGAGTTATTGAGCAGTTCTTC	CATSRGGAGVIEQFF
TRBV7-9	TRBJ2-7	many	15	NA	TGTGCCAGCAGCTTAGAAGGCAGCTATCCCTACGAGCAGTACTTC	CASSLEGSYPYEQYF
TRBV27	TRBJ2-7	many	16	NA	TGTGCCAGCAGTTTAAGTGGGACACTGAAATCCTCCGAGCAGTACTTC	CASSLSGTLKSSEQYF
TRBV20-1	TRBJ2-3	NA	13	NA	TGCAGTGCTAGAGAGGGAGGTCGGGGTACGCAGTATTTT	CSAREGGRGTQYF
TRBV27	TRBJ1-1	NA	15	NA	TGTGCCAGCAGTTTAATACTGGGACAGAACACTGAAGCTTTCTTT	CASSLILGQNTEAFF
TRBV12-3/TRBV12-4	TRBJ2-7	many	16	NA	TGTGCCAGCAGTTTATTCTCTTGGAATGGCTCCTACGAGCAGTACTTC	CASSLFSWNGSYEQYF
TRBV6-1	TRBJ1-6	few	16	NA	TGTGCCAGCAGCAAGACACAGGGAAGCTATAATTCACCCCTCCACTTT	CASSKTQGSYNSPLHF
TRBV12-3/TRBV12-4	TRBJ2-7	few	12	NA	TGTGCCAGCAGTTTTGGGTGGGGCGAGCAGTACTTC	CASSFGWGEQYF
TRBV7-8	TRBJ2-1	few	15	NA	TGTGCCAGCAGCTTAGGACAGGGAGGGGACAATGAGCAGTTCTTC	CASSLGQGGDNEQFF
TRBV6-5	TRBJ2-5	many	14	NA	TGTGCCAGCAGTTACGGAGTGGGGAAAGAGACCCAGTACTTC	CASSYGVGKETQYF
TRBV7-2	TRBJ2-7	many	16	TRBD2	TGTGCCAGCAGCTTAGAGCGGAGCGGGGGACCCTACGAGCAGTACTTC	CASSLERSGGPYEQYF
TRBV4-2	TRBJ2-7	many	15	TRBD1	TGTGCCAGCAGCCACTCGGAGGGACAGGGGGCCGAGCAGTACTTC	CASSHSEGQGAEQYF
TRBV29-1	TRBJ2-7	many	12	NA	TGCAGCGTTGGGGGGGACTCCTACGAGCAGTACTTC	CSVGGDSYEQYF
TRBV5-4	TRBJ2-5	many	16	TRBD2	TGTGCCAGCAGCGGGCGGACTAGCAGCTATCAAGAGACCCAGTACTTC	CASSGRTSSYQETQYF
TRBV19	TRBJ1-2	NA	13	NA	TGTGCCAGTAGTTACACGGAGGCCTATGGCTACACCTTC	CASSYTEAYGYTF
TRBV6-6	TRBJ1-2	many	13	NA	TGTGCCAGCAGTTACCCAGGGAACTATGGCTACACCTTC	CASSYPGNYGYTF
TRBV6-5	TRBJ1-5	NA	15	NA	TGTGCCAGCAGTTACTCGACGGGTGGCAATCAGCCCCAGCATTTT	CASSYSTGGNQPQHF
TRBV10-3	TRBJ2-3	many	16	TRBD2	TGTGCCACTAGCCTCCTAGCGGGAGGTACTACAGATACGCAGTATTTT	CATSLLAGGTTDTQYF
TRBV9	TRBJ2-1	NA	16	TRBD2	TGTGCCAGCAGCCCAACCGGGACTAGCCCACCTAGGGAGCAGTTCTTC	CASSPTGTSPPREQFF
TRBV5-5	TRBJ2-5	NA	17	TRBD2	TGTGCCAGCAGCTTGGTTGGCGGGAGGGCCCTCGCGGAGACCCAGTACTTC	CASSLVGGRALAETQYF
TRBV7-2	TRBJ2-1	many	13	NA	TGTGCCAGCAGAGTCGGCGGGCGGAATGAGCAGTTCTTC	CASRVGGRNEQFF
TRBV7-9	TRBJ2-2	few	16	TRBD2	TGTGCCAGCAGCCCCGAGCCTAGCGGAACCACCGGGGAGCTGTTTTTT	CASSPEPSGTTGELFF
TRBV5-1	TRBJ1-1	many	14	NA	TGCGCCAGCAGCTTGGCCTCCTCGAACACTGAAGCTTTCTTT	CASSLASSNTEAFF
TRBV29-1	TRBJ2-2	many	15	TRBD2	TGCAGCGTCGCGACTAGCGGGATAAACACCGGGGAGCTGTTTTTT	CSVATSGINTGELFF
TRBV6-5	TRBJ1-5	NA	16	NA	TGTGCCAGCAGTTACGGCGGGCAGGGATCCAATCAGCCCCAGCATTTT	CASSYGGQGSNQPQHF
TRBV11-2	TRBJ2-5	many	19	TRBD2	TGTGCCAGCAGCTTAGGCAGGGGACTAGCGGGCGTTTACCAAGAGACCCAGTACTTC	CASSLGRGLAGVYQETQYF
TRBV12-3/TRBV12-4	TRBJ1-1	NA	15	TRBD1	TGTGCCAGCAGCCGGGGACAGGGGATGAACACTGAAGCTTTCTTT	CASSRGQGMNTEAFF
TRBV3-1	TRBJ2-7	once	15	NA	TGTGCCAGCAGCCTCGACCCACCCGGGACTGGCGGGATGAGGTTC	CASSLDPPGTGGMRF
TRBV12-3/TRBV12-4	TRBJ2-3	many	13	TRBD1	TGTGCCAGCAGTGACAGGGGCGCAGATACGCAGTATTTT	CASSDRGADTQYF
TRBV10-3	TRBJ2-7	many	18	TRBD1	TGTGCCATCAGTGAGTCCAGTTACAACTGGGACAGTACCTACGAGCAGTACTTC	CAISESSYNWDSTYEQYF
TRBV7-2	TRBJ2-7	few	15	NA	TGTGCCAGCAGCTTAGGCCGGCAGGGGGGTAACGAGCAGTACTTC	CASSLGRQGGNEQYF
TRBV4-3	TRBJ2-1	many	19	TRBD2	TGCGCCAGCAGCCAAGGCTGGAACCTAGCGGGATTCTCCTACAATGAGCAGTTCTTC	CASSQGWNLAGFSYNEQFF
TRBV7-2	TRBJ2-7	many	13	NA	TGTGCCAGCAGCTTACTGGACTCGATTGAGCAGTACTTC	CASSLLDSIEQYF
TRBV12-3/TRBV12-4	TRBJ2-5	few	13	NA	TGTGCCAGCAGTTTCCTAGGAGGGCCGACCCAGTACTTC	CASSFLGGPTQYF
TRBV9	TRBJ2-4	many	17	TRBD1	TGTGCCAGCAGCGTAAGGGACAGAGGATTAGCCAAAAACATTCAGTACTTC	CASSVRDRGLAKNIQYF
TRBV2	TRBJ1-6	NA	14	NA	TGTGCCAGCAGTATAGCGTCCGCCCGTTCACCCCTCCACTTT	CASSIASARSPLHF
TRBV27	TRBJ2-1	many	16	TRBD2	TGTGCCAGCAGTTTACGTTGGCGGGAGAGCGCCAATGAGCAGTTCTTC	CASSLRWRESANEQFF
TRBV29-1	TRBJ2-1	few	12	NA	TGCAGCTGGCAGGGGGGGTGGAATGAGCAGTTCTTC	CSWQGGWNEQFF
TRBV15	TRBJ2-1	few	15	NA	TGTGCCACCAGCAGAAGCTCAGCCTCTTACAATGAGCAGTTCTTC	CATSRSSASYNEQFF
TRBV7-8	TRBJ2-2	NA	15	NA	TGTGCCAGCAGCCCCAGCGTGACAGGCACCGGGGAGCTGTTTTTT	CASSPSVTGTGELFF
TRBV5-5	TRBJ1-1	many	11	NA	TGTGCCAGCAACCTGGGGTTTGAAGCTTTCTTT	CASNLGFEAFF
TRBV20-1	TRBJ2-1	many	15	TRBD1	TGCAGTGCTTCGGGAGACAGGGGACCTGACAATGAGCAGTTCTTC	CSASGDRGPDNEQFF
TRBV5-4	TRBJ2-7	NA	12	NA	TGTGCCAGCAGTAAACAGGGCAACGAGCAGTACTTC	CASSKQGNEQYF
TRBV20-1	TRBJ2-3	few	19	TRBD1	TGCAGTGCTGAGGCGTCCGGACAGGGGGCAGAGCGGGCCTGGGGTACGCAGTATTTT	CSAEASGQGAERAWGTQYF
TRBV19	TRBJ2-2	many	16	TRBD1	TGTGCCAGTAGTATAAACCCCGACAGGGCGGCCGGGGAGCTGTTTTTT	CASSINPDRAAGELFF
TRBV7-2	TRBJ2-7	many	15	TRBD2	TGTGCCAGCAGCTTAGAACTAGCGGGATCCTACGAGCAGTACTTC	CASSLELAGSYEQYF